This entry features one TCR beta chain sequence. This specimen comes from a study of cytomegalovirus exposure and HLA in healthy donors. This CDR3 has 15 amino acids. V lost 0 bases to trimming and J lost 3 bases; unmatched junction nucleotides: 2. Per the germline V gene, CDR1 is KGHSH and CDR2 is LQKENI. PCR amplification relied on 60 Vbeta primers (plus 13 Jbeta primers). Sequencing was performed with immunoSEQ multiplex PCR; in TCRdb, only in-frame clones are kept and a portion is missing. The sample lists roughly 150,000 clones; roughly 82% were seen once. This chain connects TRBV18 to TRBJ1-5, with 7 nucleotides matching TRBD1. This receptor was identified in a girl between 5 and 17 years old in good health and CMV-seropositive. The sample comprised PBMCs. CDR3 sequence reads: CASSPPDRNNQPQHF. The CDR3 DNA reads TGTGCCAGCTCACCACCGGACAGGAACAATCAGCCCCAGCATTTT. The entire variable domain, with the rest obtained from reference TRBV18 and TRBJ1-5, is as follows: NAGVMQNPRHLVRRRGQEARLRCSPMKGHSHVYWYRQLPEEGLKFMVYLQKENIIDESGMPKERFSAEFPKEGPSILRIQQVVRGDSAAYFCASSPPDRNNQPQHFGDGTRLSIL.